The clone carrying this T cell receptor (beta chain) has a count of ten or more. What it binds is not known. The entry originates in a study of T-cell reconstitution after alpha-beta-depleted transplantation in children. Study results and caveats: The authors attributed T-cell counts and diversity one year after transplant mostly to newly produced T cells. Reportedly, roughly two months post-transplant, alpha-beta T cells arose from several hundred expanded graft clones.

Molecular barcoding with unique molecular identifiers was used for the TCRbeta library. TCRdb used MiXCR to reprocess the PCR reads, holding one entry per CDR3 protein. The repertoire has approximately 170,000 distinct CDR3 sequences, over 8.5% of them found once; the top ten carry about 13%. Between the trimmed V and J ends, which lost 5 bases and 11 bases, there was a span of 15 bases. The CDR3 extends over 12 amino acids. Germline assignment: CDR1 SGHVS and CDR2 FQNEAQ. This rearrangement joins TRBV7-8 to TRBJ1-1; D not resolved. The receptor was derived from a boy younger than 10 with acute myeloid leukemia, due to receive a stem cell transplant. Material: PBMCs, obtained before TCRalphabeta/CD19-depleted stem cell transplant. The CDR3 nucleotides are TGTGCCAGCAGCCCAACCGGACGAGGGGCTTTCTTT. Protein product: CASSPTGRGAFF.